This T cell receptor (beta chain) was documented in a study of T cell responses to AZD1222 COVID-19 vaccine. Germline values: CDR1 LNHDA, CDR2 SQIVND (reference sequence). V lost 0 bases and J lost 7, with 7 bases in between. The CDR3 spans 13 residues. The data were produced by immunoSEQ multiplex PCR, yet TCRdb's version contains in-frame clones alone and is incomplete. The top ten clones hold about 2.2% of a sample with under 95,000 clones, roughly nine tenths of them seen once. The sample consisted of peripheral blood, taken on day 0 of AZD1222 vaccination. The V gene is TRBV19, the J gene TRBJ1-5; the D is unclear. The clonotype originates from an adult in good health. This chain's CDR3 is CASSIDRTQPQHF. CDR3 bases: TGTGCCAGTAGTATAGACCGGACCCAGCCCCAGCATTTT.